The 15 T cell receptor beta chains below come from one sample, sequenced in a study of CD8 T cells in ankylosing spondylitis. The study's findings and limits: A TCR beta motif of roughly eight highly homologous variants appeared characteristic of ankylosing spondylitis blood.

TCRdb reanalysed the 5' RACE reads using MiXCR and keeps one entry per CDR3 protein. The sample shows hundreds of thousands of distinct CDR3 sequences, 12% of them seen only once. These receptors have no identified antigens. Sequenced input: blood, either unsorted or a sorted T cell fraction (not recorded which). All receptors derive from a male donor with ankylosing spondylitis.

This chain uses TRBV28 with TRBJ2-2; 8 nucleotides match TRBD2. Germline assignment: CDR1 MDHEN and CDR2 SYDVKM. This CDR3 is 14 amino acids long. V was clipped by 5 bases and J by 6 bases; unmatched bases: 5. The CDR3 nucleotides are TGTGCCAGCAGTACCCCGGGGGGGGCCGGGGAGCTGTTTTTT. Its translation is CASSTPGGAGELFF.

This clonotype was picked up many times. The chain couples TRBV10-3 to TRBJ2-7; D may correspond to TRBD1 or TRBD2 (6 bases each). There are 14 residues in the CDR3. The V end was cut by 8 bases, the J end by 1 base, with 15 bases between. Germline values: CDR1 ENHRY, CDR2 SYGVKD. The CDR3 region is CAISGQGTSYEQYF. The CDR3 DNA is TGTGCCATCTCGGGGCAGGGGACTTCCTACGAGCAGTACTTC.

The V call is TRBV7-9, the J call TRBJ2-7; 9 bases agree with TRBD1. The germline V gene has CDR1 SEHNR and CDR2 FQNEAQ (reference sequence). This CDR3 spans 14 amino acids. V shed 6 bases, J shed 3 bases, and the junction held 6 bases outside the gene matches. CDR3 DNA: TGTGCCAGCAGTGGGGTGACAGGGGGCTACGAGCAGTACTTC. Its protein is CASSGVTGGYEQYF. Full variable domain (remainder filled in from reference TRBV7-9 and TRBJ2-7): DTGVSQNPRHKITKRGQNVTFRCDPISEHNRLYWYRQTLGQGPEFLTYFQNEAQLEKSRLLSDRFSAERPKGSFSTLEIQRTEQGDSAMYLCASSGVTGGYEQYFGPGTRLTVT.

This clonotype has at least ten counts. The chain links TRBV5-1 to TRBJ2-5, with 12 nucleotides matching TRBD2. The CDR3 sequence is 15 residues long. Trimming at V came to 0 bases and at J to 7 bases, leaving 4 bases not matched to a gene. Germline lookup yields CDR1 SGHRS and CDR2 YFSETQ. This chain's CDR3 is CASSLGLAGEATQYF. The CDR3 DNA reads TGCGCCAGCAGCTTGGGACTAGCGGGAGAAGCGACCCAGTACTTC.

The chain links TRBV20-1 to TRBJ2-4, with D tentatively TRBD2 (5 bases). Trimming cost V 6 bases and J 5 bases, with 11 bases left between them. This CDR3 contains 12 residues. Germline V gene sequence: CDR1 DFQATT, CDR2 SNEGSKA (reference sequence). In DNA, the CDR3 is TGCAGTGCCAGGAGGCGGGAAAACATTCAGTACTTC. Protein sequence: CSARRRENIQYF.

This clonotype has a count of ten or more. This chain connects TRBV5-1 to TRBJ1-6; the D is unclear. The V gene lost 2 bases and the J gene lost 9 bases, with 18 bases spanning the gap. Germline lookup yields CDR1 SGHRS and CDR2 YFSETQ. The CDR3 runs to 16 residues. The CDR3 sequence is CASSFVGTSLGSPLHF. The CDR3 bases are TGCGCCAGCAGCTTTGTCGGCACATCACTCGGTTCACCCCTCCACTTT.

J is TRBJ1-1 and V is TRBV7-2; D is unresolved. The germline V gene encodes CDR1 SGHTA and CDR2 FQGNSA. Trimming removed 5 bases at V and 1 base at J, with 11 bases between. CDR3 length: 14 amino acids. Here the CDR3 DNA reads TGTGCCAGCAGCAGGTCCCGGTCGAACACTGAAGCTTTCTTT. Protein: CASSRSRSNTEAFF. The whole variable domain, filled in from reference TRBV7-2 and TRBJ1-1, reads GAGVSQSPSNKVTEKGKDVELRCDPISGHTALYWYRQSLGQGLEFLIYFQGNSAPDKSGLPSDRFSAERTGGSVSTLTIQRTQQEDSAVYLCASSRSRSNTEAFFGQGTRLTVV.

This sequence joins TRBV7-2 and TRBJ2-6, with D unclear. The CDR3 consists of 16 residues. The V gene's germline CDR1 is SGHTA and CDR2 FQGNSA. V gave up 3 bases and J gave up 0 bases, with 9 bases separating them. The CDR3 nucleotides read TGTGCCAGCAGCTTCCAACCCCGCTCTGGGGCCAACGTCCTGACTTTC. Amino acids: CASSFQPRSGANVLTF. Looking up the rest from reference TRBV7-2 and TRBJ2-6 gives the full variable domain: GAGVSQSPSNKVTEKGKDVELRCDPISGHTALYWYRQSLGQGLEFLIYFQGNSAPDKSGLPSDRFSAERTGGSVSTLTIQRTQQEDSAVYLCASSFQPRSGANVLTFGAGSRLTVL.

This clonotype was counted many times. The V and J genes are TRBV29-1 and TRBJ1-1; D not resolved. The V end was cut by 4 bases, the J end by 5 bases, with 17 bases between. Germline V gene lookup returns CDR1 SQVTM and CDR2 ANQGSEA. The CDR3 contains 14 residues. For the CDR3, the DNA is TGCAGCGTTGTTCGCGGTTCCGACGTAACTGAAGCTTTCTTT. Translation: CSVVRGSDVTEAFF.

V is TRBV5-1 and J is TRBJ1-2; D remains ambiguous. Looked up from germline, CDR1 is SGHRS and CDR2 is YFSETQ. V gave up 8 bases and J gave up 3 bases, with 20 bases separating them. The CDR3 contains 15 residues. CDR3 in amino acids: CASSPRRGSDYGYTF. Here the CDR3 DNA reads TGCGCCAGTTCCCCTCGGAGAGGGTCGGACTATGGCTACACCTTC.

This clonotype was recorded at least ten times. This chain connects TRBV9 to TRBJ1-1, with D unclear. This CDR3 contains 13 residues. Germline values: CDR1 SGDLS, CDR2 YYNGEE. Trimming took 0 bases from V and 2 from J, leaving 5 bases between them. In nucleotides, the CDR3 is TGTGCCAGCAGCGTAGCCCCTAACACTGAAGCTTTCTTT. It translates to CASSVAPNTEAFF.

The genes are TRBV3-1 and TRBJ2-7; 11 bases align to TRBD1. Unmatched junction bases numbered 4, after V lost 6 bases and J lost 6 bases. Germline V gene lookup returns CDR1 LGHDT and CDR2 YNNKEL (reference sequence). CDR3 length: 13 residues. The DNA of the CDR3 is TGTGCCAGCAGGGACAGGGGGCGGCTCGAGCAGTACTTC. Encoded protein: CASRDRGRLEQYF.

This chain uses TRBV11-3 with TRBJ2-7; 8 nucleotides align to TRBD1. CDR3 size: 15 residues. Germline trimming cut 0 bases from V and 5 bases from J; bases unmatched to any gene: 6. CDR1 is SGHNT, CDR2 YENEEA, per germline. The CDR3 bases are TGTGCCAGCAGCTTAGAAGGACAGGGAGTCCACGAGCAGTACTTC. It translates to CASSLEGQGVHEQYF.

V usage is TRBV7-9 and J usage is TRBJ1-5; the match to TRBD1 covers 8 bases. Germline lookup yields CDR1 SEHNR and CDR2 FQNEAQ (reference sequence). Unmatched junction bases numbered 4, after V lost 6 bases and J lost 3 bases. The CDR3 sequence is 14 residues long. The CDR3: CASSTTGDNQPQHF. The CDR3 DNA reads as TGTGCCAGCAGTACGACAGGGGACAATCAGCCCCAGCATTTT.

There are many counts of this clonotype. The chain combines TRBV5-1 with TRBJ2-7; 7 nucleotides match TRBD1. The CDR3 contains 14 residues. CDR1 SGHRS and CDR2 YFSETQ come from the germline V gene. Losses at the gene ends were 0 bases for V and 5 bases for J; bases not matched to a gene: 5. The CDR3 loop is CASSLAQGSNEQYF. DNA of the CDR3: TGCGCCAGCAGCTTGGCACAGGGGAGTAACGAGCAGTACTTC.